This entry describes one T cell receptor beta chain. The PCR employed 60 Vbeta primers together with 13 Jbeta primers. The table came from immunoSEQ multiplex PCR; TCRdb's copy has only in-frame clones and leaves some out. Of 190,000 or so clones detected, 70% to 85% appear once; the ten largest clones hold about 0.1%. CDR1 is SGHTA and CDR2 is FQGNSA in the germline V gene. The J segment lost 4 bases and the V segment lost 5 bases, leaving 7 bases of the junction unmatched. The CDR3 totals 14 residues. These data belong to a study of cytomegalovirus exposure and HLA in healthy donors. This rearrangement joins TRBV7-2 to TRBJ1-1, with TRBD1 identical over 7 bases. This sequence was found in a boy between 2 and 10 years old in good health and CMV-seronegative. What was sequenced was PBMCs. The CDR3 spells CASSPQTGTTEAFF. The CDR3 DNA follows: TGTGCCAGCAGCCCCCAGACAGGGACCACTGAAGCTTTCTTT.